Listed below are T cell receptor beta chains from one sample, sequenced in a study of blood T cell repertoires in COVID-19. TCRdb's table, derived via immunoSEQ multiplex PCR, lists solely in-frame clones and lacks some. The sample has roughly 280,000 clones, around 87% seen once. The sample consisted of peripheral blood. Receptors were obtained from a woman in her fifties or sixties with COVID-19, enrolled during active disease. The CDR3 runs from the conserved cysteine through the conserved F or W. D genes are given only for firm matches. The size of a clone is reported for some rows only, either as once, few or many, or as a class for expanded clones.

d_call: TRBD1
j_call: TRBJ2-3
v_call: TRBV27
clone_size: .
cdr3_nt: TGTGCCAGCAGTTTCTGGACAGGTTCCACAGATACGCAGTATTTT
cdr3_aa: CASSFWTGSTDTQYF

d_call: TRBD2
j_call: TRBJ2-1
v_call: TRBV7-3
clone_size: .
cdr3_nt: TGTGCCAGCAGGGGCCCGGGACTAGCAGGGTACAATGAGCAGTTCTTC
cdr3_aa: CASRGPGLAGYNEQFF

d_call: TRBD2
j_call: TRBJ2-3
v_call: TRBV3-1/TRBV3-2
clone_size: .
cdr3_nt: TGTGCCAGCAGCCAAGGGATGGCGGGAGCTTCGCAGTATTTT
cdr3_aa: CASSQGMAGASQYF

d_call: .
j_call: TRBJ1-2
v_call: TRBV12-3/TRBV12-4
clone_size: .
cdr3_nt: TGTGCCAGCAGTTCCCGTTATGGCTACACCTTC
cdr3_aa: CASSSRYGYTF

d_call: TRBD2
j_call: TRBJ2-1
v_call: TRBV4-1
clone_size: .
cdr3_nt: TGCGCCAGCAGCCAAGAGGAGACTAGCGGGAGGGCCCTCGTAAGGGATGAGCAGTTCTTC
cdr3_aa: CASSQEETSGRALVRDEQFF

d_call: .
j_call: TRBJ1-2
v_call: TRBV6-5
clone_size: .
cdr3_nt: TGTGCCAGCAAGAACCCCATCAGGGATTATGGCTACACCTTC
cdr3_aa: CASKNPIRDYGYTF

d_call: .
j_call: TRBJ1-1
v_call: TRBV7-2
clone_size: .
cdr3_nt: TGTGCCAGCAGCTGGCAGGGGAACACTGAAGCTTTCTTT
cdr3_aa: CASSWQGNTEAFF

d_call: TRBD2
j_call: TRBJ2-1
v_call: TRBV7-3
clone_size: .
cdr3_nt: TGTGCCAGCAGCGGACCGGGACTAGCACAGGAGCAGTTCTTC
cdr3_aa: CASSGPGLAQEQFF

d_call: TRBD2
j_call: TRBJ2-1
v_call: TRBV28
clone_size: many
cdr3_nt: TGTGCCAGCACCCTAGCGGGAGGGGGCCTCCGGGAGCAGTTCTTC
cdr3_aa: CASTLAGGGLREQFF

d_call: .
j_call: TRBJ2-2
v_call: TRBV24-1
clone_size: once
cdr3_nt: TGTGCCACCAGTGAACCCTTCGGGGTCACCGGGGAGCTGTTTTTT
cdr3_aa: CATSEPFGVTGELFF

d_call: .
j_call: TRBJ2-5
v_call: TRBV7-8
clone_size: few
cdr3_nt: TGTGCCAGCAGCTTTGACAGGCCCCCAGAGACCCAGTACTTC
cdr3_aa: CASSFDRPPETQYF

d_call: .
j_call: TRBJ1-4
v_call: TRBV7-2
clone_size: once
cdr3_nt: TGTGCCAGCAGCTTGATGCGGTGGAATGAAAAACTGTTTTTT
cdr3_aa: CASSLMRWNEKLFF

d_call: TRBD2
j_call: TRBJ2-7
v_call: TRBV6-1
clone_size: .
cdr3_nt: TGTGCCAGCAGTGAGAGTCTAGCGGGAGGACGCGAGCAGTACTTC
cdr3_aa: CASSESLAGGREQYF

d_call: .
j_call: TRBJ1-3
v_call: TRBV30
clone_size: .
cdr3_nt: TGTGCCTGGAGTGTAGCAGGGTCTGGAAACACCATATATTTT
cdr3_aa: CAWSVAGSGNTIYF

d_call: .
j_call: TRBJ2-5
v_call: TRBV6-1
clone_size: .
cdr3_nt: TGTGCCAGCAGTGAACTCCGGGAGACCCAGTACTTC
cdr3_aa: CASSELRETQYF

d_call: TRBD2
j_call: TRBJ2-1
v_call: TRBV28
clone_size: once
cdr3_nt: TGTGCCAGCAGTTTCTTGGGCGGGAGGGAAAATGAGCAGTTCTTC
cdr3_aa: CASSFLGGRENEQFF

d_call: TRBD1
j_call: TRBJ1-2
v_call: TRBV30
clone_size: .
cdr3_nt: TGTGCCTGGAGTCAAGGGACAGGGCTCTATGGCTACACCTTC
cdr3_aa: CAWSQGTGLYGYTF

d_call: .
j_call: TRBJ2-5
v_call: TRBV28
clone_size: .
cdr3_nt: TGTGCCAGCAGTTTGAGCACAGGGTACCAAGAGACCCAGTACTTC
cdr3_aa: CASSLSTGYQETQYF

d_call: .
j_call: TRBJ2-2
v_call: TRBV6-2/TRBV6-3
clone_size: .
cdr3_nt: TGTGCCAGCAGTTACCTGGGGGCTAGGAACACCGGGGAGCTGTTTTTT
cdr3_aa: CASSYLGARNTGELFF

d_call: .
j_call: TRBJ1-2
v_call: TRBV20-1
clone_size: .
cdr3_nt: TGCAGTGCCGGGGAGAGTGACTACACCTTC
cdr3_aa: CSAGESDYTF

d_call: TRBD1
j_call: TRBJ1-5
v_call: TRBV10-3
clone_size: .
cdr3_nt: TGTGCCATCAGGGGACAGGGAGACCATCAGCCCCAGCATTTT
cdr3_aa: CAIRGQGDHQPQHF

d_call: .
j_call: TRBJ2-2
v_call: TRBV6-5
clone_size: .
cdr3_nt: TGTGCCAGCAGCCGCTGGCAGAAAGACACCGGGGAGCTGTTTTTT
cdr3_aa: CASSRWQKDTGELFF

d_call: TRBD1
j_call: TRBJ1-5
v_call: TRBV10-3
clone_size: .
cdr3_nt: TGTGCCATCAGTGAGCCAACGACAGGGGGCAATCAGCCCCAGCATTTT
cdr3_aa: CAISEPTTGGNQPQHF